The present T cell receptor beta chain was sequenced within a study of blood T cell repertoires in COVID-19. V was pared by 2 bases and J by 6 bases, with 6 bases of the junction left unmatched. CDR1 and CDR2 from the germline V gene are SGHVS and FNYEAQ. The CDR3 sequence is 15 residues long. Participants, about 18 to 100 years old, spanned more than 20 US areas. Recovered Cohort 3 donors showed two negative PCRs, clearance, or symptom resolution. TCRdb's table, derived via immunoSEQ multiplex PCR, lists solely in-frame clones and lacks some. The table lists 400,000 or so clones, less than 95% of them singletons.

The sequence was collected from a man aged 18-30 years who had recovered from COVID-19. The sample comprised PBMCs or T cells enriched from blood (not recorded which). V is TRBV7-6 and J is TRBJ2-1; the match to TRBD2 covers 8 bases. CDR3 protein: CASSLRIAGSNEQFF. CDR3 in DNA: TGTGCCAGCAGCTTAAGAATAGCGGGATCCAATGAGCAGTTCTTC.